This T cell receptor beta chain is from a study of CD8 T cells in ankylosing spondylitis. The sample holds one count of this clonotype. V lost 4 bases and J 8 bases, leaving 11 bases between the germline ends. CDR1 and CDR2 (germline): SGHVS, FQNEAQ. The CDR3 is 12 residues long. TCRdb independently ran MiXCR on the 5' RACE reads; one entry per CDR3 protein. This table has 250,000 to 350,000 distinct CDR3 sequences, 20% to 25% appearing once. The clonotype comes from a female donor with ankylosing spondylitis or in good health (not recorded which). The specimen sequenced was blood, either unsorted or a sorted T cell fraction (not recorded which). The J gene is TRBJ1-2, the V gene TRBV7-8; D gene ambiguous. CDR3 amino acids: CASSSDSRGYTF. Written as DNA, the CDR3 is TGTGCCAGCAGCTCCGATTCCCGGGGCTACACCTTC.